This T cell receptor (beta chain) was captured in a study of CXCR3-negative and CXCR3-positive naive CD8 T cells. Whole-study findings and limits: Comparison of naive subsets found surface CD5 to be comparable, and TCR strength was inferred on the basis of TRB CDR3 properties. For naive cells, CXCR3-negative and CXCR3-positive subsets had similar TRBV-TRBJ usage; for memory cells, usage differed. Relative to CXCR3-negative naive cells, CXCR3-positive naive cells had more hydrophobic TRB CDR3s.

A remark on this clonotype: The antigen is not known.

Subsets of CD8+ T cells were each sorted in triplicate at roughly 300,000 cells apiece. The CDR3 has 14 amino acids. Germline CDR1 is MNHEY and CDR2 is SVGAGI. The authors prepared UMI-labeled TRB cDNA libraries by 5' RACE. TCRdb re-called the 5' RACE reads, yielding one record per CDR3 amino acid sequence without DNA. In all, the sample yields over 150,000 distinct CDR3 sequences. The TCR originated in a human donor in good health. Some clones in this sample may be carry-over from other donors' samples. The sample was naive CXCR3+ CD8+ T cells from blood. Sample subset: CD45RO-CCR7+CD27+CD95- naive CD8+ T cells expressing CXCR3 (TNR3+). The gene calls are TRBV6-5 and TRBJ1-6; the D call from TCRdb, TRBD1, cannot be confirmed without DNA. CDR3 amino acids: CASSDRGYNSPLHF.